These 24 T cell receptor beta chains were all obtained from the same sample, sequenced in a study of T cell responses to AZD1222 COVID-19 vaccine. The protocol was immunoSEQ multiplex PCR, while the TCRdb copy is restricted to in-frame clones and leaves out a portion. The sample holds about 210,000 clones, roughly 92% seen once. The sequencing used peripheral blood, collected on day 0 of AZD1222 vaccination. Receptors originate from an adult in good health.

The rearrangement uses TRBV20-1 and TRBJ2-7; no reliable D call. Trimming stripped 3 bases from V and 5 bases from J, with 11 bases between. Germline V lookup: CDR1 DFQATT, CDR2 SNEGSKA (reference sequence). CDR3 size: 12 residues. The CDR3 DNA is TGCAGTGCTAGTTTTGGCCCGGACGAGCAGTACTTC. Protein product: CSASFGPDEQYF.

V and J are TRBV16 and TRBJ1-3, with no clear D. The germline gives CDR1 KGHSY, CDR2 FQNENV. With 1 base removed from V and 0 bases from J, the gap between germline ends came to 4 bases. CDR3 size: 14 residues. The CDR3 coding sequence is TGTGCCAGCAGCCAATATTCCTCTGGAAACACCATATATTTT. It yields the protein CASSQYSSGNTIYF. Looking up the rest from reference TRBV16 and TRBJ1-3 gives the full variable domain: GEEVAQTPKHLVRGEGQKAKLYCAPIKGHSYVFWYQQVLKNEFKFLISFQNENVFDETGMPKERFSAKCLPNSPCSLEIQATKLEDSAVYFCASSQYSSGNTIYFGEGSWLTVV.

The chain combines TRBV9 with TRBJ2-1, with D possibly being TRBD1 or TRBD2 (5 bases each). There are 16 residues in the CDR3. Trimming pared 0 bases from V and 4 bases from J, leaving 14 bases between. The germline CDR1 and CDR2 sequences are SGDLS and YYNGEE. This chain's CDR3 is CASSVGGGSIYNEQFF. For the CDR3, the DNA is TGTGCCAGCAGCGTAGGGGGCGGGTCCATTTACAATGAGCAGTTCTTC.

The CDR3 reads CASSPGQGREPQHF. CDR3 nucleotides: TGCGCCAGCAGCCCCGGACAGGGGCGAGAGCCCCAGCATTTT. The chain carries TRBV5-1 and TRBJ1-5; 9 positions match TRBD1. There are 14 residues in the CDR3. V was clipped by 4 bases and J by 8 bases; unmatched bases: 7. The V gene's germline CDR1 is SGHRS and CDR2 YFSETQ.

The chain has TRBV28 and TRBJ1-2; maybe TRBD1 (6 bases). The CDR3 consists of 16 residues. V was shortened by 4 bases and J by 3 bases, with 18 bases between the two germline ends. In germline, CDR1 is MDHEN, CDR2 SYDVKM. CDR3 DNA: TGTGCCAGCAGTTCCCTCGGGGGTGGGGGCGACTATGGCTACACCTTC. This codes for CASSSLGGGGDYGYTF.

This clone was seen more than once but under ten times. V and J are TRBV24-1 and TRBJ1-1, with D possibly TRBD1 on 6 matching bases. The CDR3 extends over 16 amino acids. Germline CDR1 reads KGHDR; CDR2 reads SFDVKD. Trimming stripped 9 bases from V and 4 bases from J, with 23 bases between. CDR3 loop: CATSQGSGGAGTEAFF. The CDR3 coding sequence is TGTGCCACCTCCCAGGGGAGCGGGGGCGCGGGCACTGAAGCTTTCTTT.

In nucleotides, the CDR3 is TGTGCCAGCAGCCAAGTGGACGGGGGACTCGCGCATTATGGCTACACCTTC. It is translated as CASSQVDGGLAHYGYTF. The rearrangement joins TRBV3-1 (or the pseudogene TRBV3-2) to TRBJ1-2, with D perhaps TRBD1 (5 bases). Trimming took off 1 base at V and 5 bases at J, with 20 bases between the two ends. The CDR3 is 17 amino acids. Germline lookup yields CDR1 LGHDT and CDR2 YNNKEL (reference sequence).

The chain joins TRBV28 to TRBJ1-6, with D possibly TRBD1 on 5 matching bases. The CDR3 is 18 amino acids. Deletions cut 3 bases from V and 0 bases from J, with 15 bases between. Germline CDR1 is MDHEN and CDR2 is SYDVKM. Here the CDR3 reads CASSLGPLGSSYNSPLHF. The CDR3 coding sequence is TGTGCCAGCAGTTTGGGGCCATTGGGAAGCTCCTATAATTCACCCCTCCACTTT.

V and J are TRBV4-1 and TRBJ1-4; no definite D call. The germline V gene encodes CDR1 MGHRA and CDR2 YSYEKL. This CDR3 has 16 amino acids. V was trimmed by 1 base and J by 2 bases, leaving 11 bases between them. This chain's CDR3 is CASSQGGTLTNEKLFF. In DNA form, the CDR3 reads TGCGCCAGCAGCCAAGGAGGAACGCTGACTAATGAAAAACTGTTTTTT.

V gene TRBV19 combines with J gene TRBJ1-5; no firm D call. Germline V gives CDR1 LNHDA, CDR2 SQIVND (reference sequence). This CDR3 contains 15 residues. The V end was cut by 6 bases, the J end by 0 bases, with 12 bases between. The CDR3, as DNA: TGTGCCAGTAGGTACAGCGCTTATAGCAATCAGCCCCAGCATTTT. Residues: CASRYSAYSNQPQHF.

The chain employs TRBV28 and TRBJ1-5; 10 bases agree with TRBD1. Germline assignment: CDR1 MDHEN and CDR2 SYDVKM. Losses at the gene ends were 0 bases for V and 1 base for J; bases not matched to a gene: 12. The CDR3 runs 20 residues. CDR3 loop: CASSLWRRTGGVGSNQPQHF. The CDR3 nucleotides are TGTGCCAGCAGTTTATGGCGAAGGACAGGGGGTGTGGGCAGCAATCAGCCCCAGCATTTT.

The gene calls are TRBV6-5 and TRBJ2-7; D is possibly TRBD1 or TRBD2 (5 bases each). The CDR3 length is 12 residues. The germline V gene encodes CDR1 MNHEY and CDR2 SVGAGI. V lost 9 bases, J lost 3 bases, and 12 bases lay in between. CDR3 bases: TGTGCCAGTACCGGGGACCTCTACGAGCAGTACTTC. It specifies CASTGDLYEQYF.

This clone was found a few times. This CDR3 reads CASRDSNQPQHF. CDR3 DNA: TGTGCCAGCAGGGATAGCAATCAGCCCCAGCATTTT. The chain uses TRBV2 and TRBJ1-5; no firm D call. Per germline, CDR1 SNHLY and CDR2 FYNNEI. The CDR3 has 12 amino acids. Trimming removed 6 bases at V and 0 bases at J, with 3 bases between.

DNA of the CDR3: TGTGCCAGCAGCTTATCGGGACAGCTGAACACTGAAGCTTTCTTT. It translates to CASSLSGQLNTEAFF. The rearrangement joins TRBV11-1 to TRBJ1-1; 7 bases are shared with TRBD1. V trimming: 2 bases; J trimming: 0 bases; junction bases outside the gene matches: 3. The length of the CDR3 is 15 residues. CDR1 SGHAT and CDR2 FQDESV come from the germline V gene (reference sequence).

Only one count was recorded for this clone. This chain joins TRBV27 and TRBJ1-1; D uncertain. The CDR3 is made up of 15 amino acids. Deletions cut 6 bases from V and 0 bases from J, with 14 bases between. Germline-derived CDR1 and CDR2 are MNHEY and SMNVEV (reference sequence). The DNA for the CDR3 is TGTGCCAGCAGGAGTCTGAGAGTACTGAACACTGAAGCTTTCTTT. This codes for CASRSLRVLNTEAFF.

Points on this clone: At one of its ends the junction is not consistent with the germline gene, which may arise from a read error. V gene TRBV3-1 (or the pseudogene TRBV3-2) combines with J gene TRBJ1-1; D is uncertain. The CDR3 is 14 residues long. The germline V gene encodes CDR1 LGHDT and CDR2 YNNKEL (reference sequence). CDR3 sequence (DNA): TGTGCCAGCACCCAAAAAAGCCCGCGCACTGAAGCTTTCTTT. This codes for CASTQKSPRTEAFF.

J is TRBJ2-7 and V is TRBV4-3; 7 positions agree with TRBD1. J was trimmed by 7 bases and V by 0 bases; bases with no gene match: 9. CDR3 length equals 15 residues. Germline lookup yields CDR1 LGHNA and CDR2 YSLEER. CDR3 protein: CASSQEAQGFREQYF. CDR3 DNA: TGCGCCAGCAGCCAAGAAGCACAGGGGTTTCGGGAGCAGTACTTC.

J is TRBJ2-3 and V is TRBV5-1, with 10 bases lining up with TRBD2. Germline V CDR1 and CDR2: SGHRS, YFSETQ. With V trimmed by 4 bases and J by 5 bases, 4 bases remained unmatched. CDR3 length: 14 amino acids. The DNA of the CDR3 is TGCGCCAGCAGCCAGCGGGGGGGCCAAGATACGCAGTATTTT. Translating it yields CASSQRGGQDTQYF.

The chain couples TRBV10-1 to TRBJ2-3; D is possibly TRBD2 (6 bases). V lost 1 base, J lost 2 bases, and 13 bases lay in between. This CDR3 has 16 residues. The V gene's germline CDR1 is WNHNN and CDR2 SYGVQD (reference sequence). The CDR3 DNA reads as TGCGCCAGCAGTGAGTTTGCGCGGGGAGACACAGATACGCAGTATTTT. Residues: CASSEFARGDTDTQYF.

V gene TRBV4-3 combines with J gene TRBJ1-2; perhaps TRBD1 as D (5 bases). The CDR3 extends over 14 amino acids. The V and J ends lost 0 bases and 4 bases respectively, with 9 bases between them. The V gene's germline CDR1 is LGHNA and CDR2 YSLEER. As DNA, the CDR3 is TGCGCCAGCAGCCAAGATCTTGGGGCCTATGGCTACACCTTC. Translation gives CASSQDLGAYGYTF.

This clone was observed a few times. The chain combines TRBV19 with TRBJ2-2, with 8 bases identical to TRBD2. The germline gives CDR1 LNHDA, CDR2 SQIVND (reference sequence). Germline trimming cut 2 bases from V and 7 bases from J; bases unmatched to any gene: 3. The CDR3 consists of 14 residues. The CDR3 reads CASSIRGGGGELFF. DNA for the CDR3: TGTGCCAGTAGTATACGGGGGGGAGGCGGGGAGCTGTTTTTT.

This clone showed up just once. V usage is TRBV7-9 and J usage is TRBJ2-7; D is perhaps TRBD2 (6 bases). Trimming stripped 0 bases from V and 6 bases from J, with 9 bases between. The CDR3 is 13 amino acids. Germline V gene data show CDR1 as SEHNR and CDR2 as FQNEAQ (reference sequence). CDR3 loop: CASSLAEGSEQYF. CDR3 nucleotides: TGTGCCAGCAGCTTAGCGGAGGGCTCCGAGCAGTACTTC.

This chain joins TRBV7-2 and TRBJ1-2; weak D call: TRBD1 (5 bases). Germline CDR1 reads SGHTA; CDR2 reads FQGNSA. Trimming removed 5 bases at V and 5 bases at J, with 21 bases between. The CDR3 length is 16 residues. The CDR3 bases are TGTGCCAGCAGCAAGGGACCGTCCGGGATCTTATATGGCTACACCTTC. Amino acid sequence: CASSKGPSGILYGYTF.

This chain uses TRBV18 with TRBJ1-2; no definite D call. Germline CDR1 is KGHSH and CDR2 is LQKENI. The CDR3 spans 16 residues. V lost 0 bases, J lost 1 base, and 12 bases lay in between. The CDR3 protein is CASSPPDGRFNYGYTF. CDR3 in DNA: TGTGCCAGCTCACCACCGGACGGCCGATTTAACTATGGCTACACCTTC.